This TCR beta chain was identified in a study of blood T cell repertoires in COVID-19 (dated by TCRdb to about 2020). About the investigation overall: The collaborator samples originated in the United States, Italy and Spain and spanned the acute and convalescent phases of COVID-19. The repertoires were released in a freely available public database intended as a resource for research on the immune response to SARS-CoV-2. Nearly every sample came with metadata listing a de-identified subject ID, COVID-19 status, age in years and sex. Where available, HLA class I and class II types were taken from metadata supplied by the sample provider and were not determined by assay-based typing. The samples were drawn from two sources: the first 160 participants of the ongoing ImmuneRACE study, and 1,254 subjects contributed by 6 global collaborators. The dataset comprised deeply sampled blood TCRbeta repertoires from subjects exposed to, actively infected with, or recovered from COVID-19. The prospective study material was composed of cDNA or gDNA derived from T cells, B-cell-depleted T cells, or PBMCs. Overall study outcomes, separate from this receptor: Clinical and demographic metadata were provided uncurated, with the amount varying by source and participant.

Samples from volunteer blood donors who had recovered from COVID-19 were contributed by a second Seattle source. Each collaborating institution followed its own protocols to collect whole blood in K2EDTA tubes. Collaborator samples were shipped for TCRbeta analysis as frozen whole blood, isolated PBMCs, or DNA extracted from either sample type. A single count supports this clone. What antigen it recognizes has not been identified. No quality values exist for individual bases; no much larger clone is one base distant. TCRbeta CDR3 regions were amplified from genomic DNA by means of the immunoSEQ Assay, a bias-controlled multiplex PCR. The source study handled its data this way. The number of nucleated cells in each sample was estimated from the amplification of reference gene primers within the assay. To quantify the absolute abundance of each unique TCRbeta CDR3 rearrangement, sequence reads were collapsed and filtered. For each sample, productive Simpson clonality was calculated as the square root of Simpson's diversity index across productive rearrangements. Imported from immuneACCESS, the table was reduced by TCRdb to in-frame sequences with V and J called. These copies leave out some clones; in studies compared against another copy, an unresolved V gene accounts for under half, and the cause of the remainder is not known. That table furnishes V, J and clone size, whereas the DNA furnished D and trimming. This sample lists some 250,000 clones; about nine tenths were detected once. Of the sample, 2% to 2.5% falls within the top ten clones.

From the cysteine through the phenylalanine, the CDR3 covers 20 amino acids. Only the CDR3 region is kept as DNA, spanning 60 bases read in frame from base 1. Trimming leaves V shorter by 6 bases and J shorter by 0 bases, with the junction holding 14 bases beyond the gene matches. Sequences were obtained from peripheral blood. The rearrangement combines TRBV23-1 with TRBJ1-6; 10 middle bases align to TRBD1. TRBV23-1 is an open reading frame whose function is uncertain. This TCR was recovered from a man aged 25-45 years who had recovered from COVID-19. The DNA reads TGCGCCAGCAGCAGAAGTGACAGGGGGCGCGGGCGCTCCTATAATTCACCCCTCCACTTT. This sequence encodes CASSRSDRGRGRSYNSPLHF.